Shown below are 15 T cell receptor beta chains from a single sample sequenced in a study of T cells in Graves' hyperthyroidism and ophthalmopathy. Amplified TCR beta CDR3 regions came from RNA transcripts. TCR CDR3 underwent first-round RT-PCR with the HTBI primer set. TCRdb reprocessed the multiplex PCR reads via MiXCR and lists one record per CDR3 protein. The data show approximately 330,000 distinct CDR3 sequences, around a sixth seen once. Sequenced material: blood. The receptors shown here come from a woman in her forties or fifties with Graves' hyperthyroidism.

The chain joins TRBV12-3 or TRBV12-4 to TRBJ2-1, with 7 bases that match TRBD1. V lost 6 bases and J lost 3; bases outside the gene matches: 5. The CDR3 covers 14 residues. CDR3 nucleotides: TGTGCCAGCAGCCCTTGGGACAGCTACAATGAGCAGTTCTTC. Protein sequence: CASSPWDSYNEQFF.

The chain employs TRBV20-1 and TRBJ2-1; possibly TRBD2 for D (6 bases). The closer fit of TRBJ2-7 to the DNA end suggests the J call may be wrong. CDR3 size: 12 residues. The germline V gene encodes CDR1 DFQATT and CDR2 SNEGSKA (reference sequence). The CDR3 sequence is CSARRAGTEQYV. CDR3 DNA sequence: TGCAGTGCTAGGAGGGCGGGAACAGAGCAGTACGTC.

This clonotype was observed at least ten times. The V gene is TRBV5-1, the J gene TRBJ2-1, with D possibly TRBD2 on 5 matching bases. The CDR3 contains 14 residues. Between the trimmed V and J ends, which lost 0 bases and 8 bases, there was a span of 12 bases. Germline assignment: CDR1 SGHRS and CDR2 YFSETQ. The chain's CDR3 is CASSLAGGSDEQFF. The CDR3 DNA reads TGCGCCAGCAGCTTGGCCGGCGGGTCGGATGAGCAGTTCTTC. Together with reference TRBV5-1 and TRBJ2-1, the CDR3 gives the full variable domain: KAGVTQTPRYLIKTRGQQVTLSCSPISGHRSVSWYQQTPGQGLQFLFEYFSETQRNKGNFPGRFSGRQFSNSRSEMNVSTLELGDSALYLCASSLAGGSDEQFFGPGTRLTVL.

Regarding this clonotype: Because it lacks the conserved phenylalanine or tryptophan at the end, this CDR3 is likely a read error. The V gene is TRBV12-3 or TRBV12-4, the J gene TRBJ1-5; maybe TRBD1 (5 bases). The CDR3 spans 12 residues. Trimming pared 1 base from V and 7 bases from J, leaving 5 bases between. The chain's CDR3 is CASSLGDQPQHL. The DNA for the CDR3 is TGTGCCAGCAGTTTAGGGGACCAGCCCCAGCATCTT.

This clonotype has a count of ten or more. The J gene is TRBJ2-5, the V gene TRBV28, with TRBD2 identical over 9 bases. The CDR3 extends over 14 amino acids. Germline loops: CDR1 MDHEN, CDR2 SYDVKM. The V and J ends lost 6 bases and 1 base, in that order; junction bases with no gene match: 3. CDR3 region: CASRERGAQETQYF. The DNA for the CDR3 is TGTGCCAGCAGGGAGCGGGGGGCCCAAGAGACCCAGTACTTC.

This clonotype was counted ten times or more. V is TRBV6-6 and J is TRBJ2-7; D is unresolved. CDR1 MNHNY and CDR2 SVGAGI come from the germline V gene (reference sequence). Between the trimmed V and J ends, which lost 0 bases and 0 bases, there was a span of 9 bases. The CDR3 sequence is 15 residues long. CDR3 region: CASSYSRSDSYEQYF. The DNA of the CDR3 is TGTGCCAGCAGTTACTCGCGCTCTGACTCCTACGAGCAGTACTTC.

The V and J genes are TRBV5-6 and TRBJ1-6; TRBD1 is a possible D gene (6 bases). The germline CDR1 and CDR2 sequences are SGHDT and YYEEEE. The germline V and J ends were trimmed by 4 bases and 15 bases, with 23 bases remaining between them. The CDR3 sequence is 15 residues long. CDR3 sequence reads: CASSRSGGLGMHLHF. The CDR3 DNA reads as TGTGCCAGCAGCCGCTCCGGGGGGCTGGGTATGCACCTCCACTTT.

This clonotype has a handful of counts. The rearrangement links TRBV15 to TRBJ2-7, with 8 nucleotides matching TRBD1. The CDR3 covers 14 residues. V shed 6 bases and J 6 bases; nucleotides not matched to a gene: 10. CDR1 and CDR2 from the germline V gene are LNHNV and YYDKDF (reference sequence). The CDR3 here is CATRETGGSIEQYF. The CDR3 DNA is TGTGCCACCAGAGAAACAGGGGGATCGATCGAGCAGTACTTC.

In this sample, this clonotype turned up a few times. The rearrangement links TRBV30 to TRBJ1-4; D ambiguous. CDR1 GTSNPN and CDR2 SVGIG come from the germline V gene (reference sequence). The V end was cut by 3 bases, the J end by 5 bases, with 7 bases between. This CDR3 has 12 residues. Written as DNA, the CDR3 is TGTGCCTGGAGCCGGCACAATGAAAAACTGTTTTTT. Protein: CAWSRHNEKLFF.

V and J are TRBV2 and TRBJ2-5, with TRBD2 identical over 13 bases. There are 16 residues in the CDR3. Germline CDR1 and CDR2: SNHLY and FYNNEI. Trimming cost V 0 bases and J 5 bases; bases outside gene matches: 3. CDR3 DNA: TGTGCCAGCAGTGAAGCGGGACTAGCGGGAATGGAGACCCAGTACTTC. This gives the protein CASSEAGLAGMETQYF.

Concerning this clonotype itself: A much larger clone differs by one base, so this may be a read error. Here the CDR3 DNA reads TGTGCCAGCAGTTCAGCGACAGGGAACACTGAAGCTTTCTTT. Translation gives CASSSATGNTEAFF. The chain employs TRBV6-1 and TRBJ1-1; D is perhaps TRBD1 (6 bases). This CDR3 comprises 14 residues. The V gene's germline CDR1 is MNHNS and CDR2 SASEGT. The germline V and J ends were trimmed by 5 bases and 1 base, with 11 bases remaining between them.

The CDR3 sequence: CATSDVGNNEQFF. CDR3 sequence (DNA): TGTGCCACCAGTGATGTGGGAAACAATGAGCAGTTCTTC. This chain joins TRBV24-1 and TRBJ2-1; D is ambiguous. This CDR3 has 13 amino acids. Trimming pared 3 bases from V and 5 bases from J, leaving 7 bases between. The V gene's germline CDR1 is KGHDR and CDR2 SFDVKD.

The chain joins TRBV6-4 to TRBJ2-2; D is unclear. The CDR3 covers 14 residues. Deletions cut 5 bases from V and 1 base from J, with 8 bases between. Germline-derived CDR1 and CDR2 are MRHNA and SNTAGT. In DNA, the CDR3 is TGTGCCAGCAGTTACGATGGGAACACCGGGGAGCTGTTTTTT. Residues: CASSYDGNTGELFF.

In its sample, this clonotype was seen many times. J is TRBJ2-7 and V is TRBV6-4; D not resolved. Trimming took off 6 bases at V and 0 bases at J, with 12 bases between the two ends. The V gene's germline CDR1 is MRHNA and CDR2 SNTAGT. The CDR3 extends over 14 amino acids. CDR3 sequence: CASRGQASSYEQYF. CDR3 nucleotide sequence: TGTGCCAGCAGAGGGCAGGCGAGCTCCTACGAGCAGTACTTC.

This CDR3 reads CASSPPDGTYEQYF. As DNA, the CDR3 is TGTGCCAGCAGCCCCCCCGACGGAACCTACGAGCAGTACTTC. The chain is built from TRBV28 and TRBJ2-7; D not certain. The CDR3 runs to 14 residues. The germline V gene encodes CDR1 MDHEN and CDR2 SYDVKM. V was clipped by 6 bases and J by 2 bases, with 14 bases between them.